Shown below are 31 T cell receptor beta chains from a single sample sequenced in a study of blood T cells in healthy people across ages. Alongside a J-beta primer mix, a sample-barcoded 5' primer served in a second PCR lasting roughly 6 to 12 cycles. One entry per CDR3 protein, called by TCRdb with MiXCR from the 5' RACE reads. The sample has over a million distinct CDR3 sequences; under 30% are singletons. These data also formed part of another study, on T cells of mothers and their children.

The sequenced sample was blood. Receptors were obtained from a girl aged 2-9 years in good health.

This clonotype appeared a few times. The J gene is TRBJ2-4, the V gene TRBV20-1; TRBD2 matches 13 bases. This CDR3 is 20 amino acids long. The V gene end was trimmed by 1 base and the J gene end by 0 bases; junction bases not matched to a gene: 12. Germline V lookup: CDR1 DFQATT, CDR2 SNEGSKA (reference sequence). The CDR3 DNA follows: TGCAGTGCTAGAGGCCCCCCTGAGACTAGCGGGAGGATAGCCAAAAACATTCAGTACTTC. Translated, it gives CSARGPPETSGRIAKNIQYF.

The rearrangement uses TRBV7-8 and TRBJ2-5; 8 bases map to TRBD2. Unmatched junction bases numbered 6, after V lost 1 base and J lost 2 bases. The CDR3 covers 16 residues. Germline loops: CDR1 SGHVS, CDR2 FQNEAQ. The CDR3 DNA is TGTGCCAGCAGCTTAGAAGCGGGGGTCTTTCAAGAGACCCAGTACTTC. Encoded protein: CASSLEAGVFQETQYF.

The chain is built from TRBV10-3 and TRBJ1-1; 8 positions match TRBD1. V lost 4 bases to trimming and J lost 0 bases; unmatched junction nucleotides: 1. In germline, CDR1 is ENHRY, CDR2 SYGVKD. The CDR3 is made up of 14 amino acids. For the CDR3, the DNA is TGTGCCATCAGTGGGGGACAGGTGAACACTGAAGCTTTCTTT. Its translation: CAISGGQVNTEAFF.

This clonotype was observed a few times. This chain uses TRBV29-1 with TRBJ2-5; D is perhaps TRBD2 (6 bases). The better agreement between TRBJ2-1 and the DNA end casts doubt on the J call. The CDR3 runs to 13 residues. CDR1 and CDR2 from the germline V gene are SQVTM and ANQGSEA. This CDR3 is CSAQVPLGGEQFF. For the CDR3, the DNA is TGCAGCGCACAGGTCCCGTTGGGGGGTGAGCAGTTCTTC.

In DNA form, the CDR3 reads TGCGCCAGCAGCCAAGGACAGGTTGGCACAGATACGCAGTATTTT. This translates into CASSQGQVGTDTQYF. J is TRBJ2-3 and V is TRBV4-3; D possibly corresponds to TRBD1 (6 bases). The germline gives CDR1 LGHNA, CDR2 YSLEER. This CDR3 spans 15 amino acids. Between the trimmed V and J ends, which lost 1 base and 1 base, there was a span of 9 bases.

This clonotype has a handful of counts. This chain joins TRBV20-1 and TRBJ2-1, with 8 bases that match TRBD2. This CDR3 spans 16 amino acids. V trimming: 7 bases; J trimming: 0 bases; junction bases outside the gene matches: 11. CDR1 DFQATT and CDR2 SNEGSKA come from the germline V gene (reference sequence). The CDR3 spells CSGLAGGQRSYNEQFF. CDR3 DNA: TGCAGTGGCCTGGCGGGAGGCCAACGCTCCTACAATGAGCAGTTCTTC.

Comment on this clonotype: Sequence at one end of the junction differs from germline and may be a read error. The chain uses TRBV6-2 or TRBV6-3 and TRBJ2-7; D is perhaps TRBD2 (7 bases). Germline V lookup: CDR1 MNHEY, CDR2 SVGEGT. This CDR3 region has 13 residues. The CDR3 DNA reads TGTGCCAGCGGGGGGGGCGGGTCCTACAAGCAGTACTTC. As protein: CASGGGGSYKQYF.

This clonotype was seen only a few times. CDR3 sequence (DNA): TGTGCCAGCAGCTTCGGGCTAGCGGGGGTCAATGAGCAGTTCTTC. It yields the protein CASSFGLAGVNEQFF. The rearrangement uses TRBV7-9 and TRBJ2-1; TRBD2 matches at 10 bases. J lost 6 bases, V lost 3 bases, and 5 bases had no gene match. Germline V gives CDR1 SEHNR, CDR2 FQNEAQ (reference sequence). CDR3 length: 15 amino acids. The full variable domain, rest sourced from reference TRBV7-9 and TRBJ2-1, is DTGVSQNPRHKITKRGQNVTFRCDPISEHNRLYWYRQTLGQGPEFLTYFQNEAQLEKSRLLSDRFSAERPKGSFSTLEIQRTEQGDSAMYLCASSFGLAGVNEQFFGPGTRLTVL.

This clonotype was observed many times. CDR3 in DNA: TGTGCCAGCAGTGGAGGGACTAGCGGGATTTACGAGCAGTACTTC. Protein product: CASSGGTSGIYEQYF. The chain recombines TRBV2 with TRBJ2-7; 13 bases line up with TRBD2. The CDR3 is made up of 15 amino acids. The germline V gene has CDR1 SNHLY and CDR2 FYNNEI. V trimming: 4 bases; J trimming: 4 bases; junction bases outside the gene matches: 4.

This chain connects TRBV4-2 to TRBJ2-5, with TRBD1 matching over 7 bases. The trim removed 6 bases at V and 11 bases at J, leaving 15 bases unmatched. CDR1 and CDR2 from the germline V gene are LGHNA and YNFKEQ. The CDR3 loop spans 14 amino acids. The CDR3 loop reads CASSHLSQGEEQYF. In DNA, the CDR3 is TGTGCCAGCAGTCACCTCAGCCAGGGGGAAGAGCAGTACTTC.

This clonotype was counted a few times. This chain links TRBV7-8 with TRBJ2-2; possible D gene TRBD2, 6 bases. Trimming removed 3 bases at V and 8 bases at J, with 16 bases between. CDR3 length: 15 amino acids. Germline lookup yields CDR1 SGHVS and CDR2 FQNEAQ. The CDR3 reads CASSFQPGATGELFF. The CDR3 DNA reads as TGTGCCAGCAGCTTTCAACCGGGAGCAACAGGGGAGCTGTTTTTT. Full variable domain (rest looked up from reference TRBV7-8 and TRBJ2-2): GAGVSQSPRYKVAKRGQDVALRCDPISGHVSLFWYQQALGQGPEFLTYFQNEAQLDKSGLPSDRFFAERPEGSVSTLKIQRTQQEDSAVYLCASSFQPGATGELFFGEGSRLTVL.

This rearrangement joins TRBV11-2 to TRBJ2-1; 16 positions match TRBD2. Germline lookup yields CDR1 SGHAT and CDR2 FQNNGV. V was pared by 3 bases and J by 2 bases, with 7 bases of the junction left unmatched. This CDR3 has 19 amino acids. This CDR3 is CASSFPGLAGGWTYNEQFF. CDR3 nucleotides: TGTGCCAGCAGCTTTCCGGGACTAGCGGGAGGGTGGACCTACAATGAGCAGTTCTTC.

Note on this clonotype: Lacking the conserved final phenylalanine or tryptophan, this CDR3 likely reflects a read error. The V gene is TRBV7-2, the J gene TRBJ2-5; 11 bases map to TRBD2. The CDR3 is 14 amino acids. The V gene end was trimmed by 5 bases and the J gene end by 4 bases; junction bases not matched to a gene: 3. The germline CDR1 and CDR2 sequences are SGHTA and FQGNSA. The CDR3 DNA reads TGTGCCAGCAGCCCCGGGACTAGCGGAGAGACCCAGTACTCC. Encoded protein: CASSPGTSGETQYS.

The chain links TRBV7-3 to TRBJ2-4, with D uncertain. Between the trimmed V and J ends, which lost 2 bases and 3 bases, there was a span of 11 bases. Germline values: CDR1 SGHTA, CDR2 FQGTGA. This CDR3 has 15 residues. DNA for the CDR3: TGTGCCAGCAGCTTACCCGACGGTGTCAAAAACATTCAGTACTTC. Translating gives CASSLPDGVKNIQYF.

This clonotype came up a few times. The chain couples TRBV7-3 to TRBJ2-2; D is uncertain. The CDR3 sequence is 15 residues long. Per germline, CDR1 SGHTA and CDR2 FQGTGA. V was cut by 2 bases and J by 5 bases, with 12 bases left in between. The CDR3 reads CASSLLKGGTGELFF. In nucleotides, the CDR3 is TGTGCCAGCAGCTTATTAAAGGGTGGGACCGGGGAGCTGTTTTTT. The whole variable domain, remainder taken from reference TRBV7-3 and TRBJ2-2, is GAGVSQTPSNKVTEKGKYVELRCDPISGHTALYWYRQSLGQGPEFLIYFQGTGAADDSGLPNDRFFAVRPEGSVSTLKIQRTERGDSAVYLCASSLLKGGTGELFFGEGSRLTVL.

Remarks on this clonotype: Sequence at one end of the junction differs from germline and may be a read error. This chain links TRBV10-3 with TRBJ1-1, with D possibly matching TRBD1 (5 bases). Germline lookup yields CDR1 ENHRY and CDR2 SYGVKD. The CDR3 spans 13 residues. CDR3: CATSLGGNTEAFF. CDR3 bases: TGTGCCACCAGTTTGGGGGGGAACACTGAAGCTTTCTTT.

The chain recombines TRBV15 with TRBJ1-5; D gene ambiguous. V dropped 8 bases and J dropped 8 bases, with 19 bases sitting between them. Germline V gene sequence: CDR1 LNHNV, CDR2 YYDKDF (reference sequence). The CDR3 sequence is 14 residues long. Here the CDR3 reads CATHPGKYYEPQHF. For the CDR3, the DNA is TGTGCCACCCACCCCGGGAAATATTATGAGCCCCAGCATTTT.

This clonotype was observed a few times. The chain uses TRBV29-1 and TRBJ2-3, with D perhaps assigned TRBD1 or TRBD2 (6 bases each). CDR1 and CDR2 (germline): SQVTM, ANQGSEA. The CDR3 runs 16 residues. V lost 1 base to trimming and J lost 2 bases, with 16 bases between them. CDR3 residues: CSVEGVEGDLTDTQYF. CDR3 in DNA: TGCAGCGTTGAAGGGGTGGAGGGGGACCTCACAGATACGCAGTATTTT.

V gene TRBV4-2 combines with J gene TRBJ2-4; 8 positions agree with TRBD2. After removal of 1 base from V and 12 bases from J, the junction contained 8 bases not matched to a gene. CDR3 length: 14 residues. Per germline, CDR1 LGHNA and CDR2 YNFKEQ. The CDR3 is CASSQGTSNMGQYF. As DNA, the CDR3 is TGTGCCAGCAGCCAAGGGACTAGCAACATGGGTCAGTACTTC.

The DNA of the CDR3 is TGTGCCAGCAGCAGGACAGGGTCCCATGGCTACACCTTC. Translating gives CASSRTGSHGYTF. This sequence joins TRBV5-4 and TRBJ1-2; TRBD1 agrees at 8 bases. This CDR3 contains 13 residues. Germline assignment: CDR1 SGHNT and CDR2 YYREEE (reference sequence). Trimming cost V 4 bases and J 6 bases; bases outside gene matches: 5. Full variable domain (rest looked up from reference TRBV5-4 and TRBJ1-2): ETGVTQSPTHLIKTRGQQVTLRCSSQSGHNTVSWYQQALGQGPQFIFQYYREEENGRGNFPPRFSGLQFPNYSSELNVNALELDDSALYLCASSRTGSHGYTFGSGTRLTVV.

The chain carries TRBV15 and TRBJ2-5, with TRBD1 matching over 8 bases. Germline V gives CDR1 LNHNV, CDR2 YYDKDF (reference sequence). The V segment lost 0 bases and the J segment 2 bases; nucleotides outside the gene matches: 2. This CDR3 region has 15 residues. The CDR3 DNA follows: TGTGCCACCAGCAGAGAAGGACAGGGACAAGAGACCCAGTACTTC. Residues: CATSREGQGQETQYF.

This clonotype has just a few counts. V usage is TRBV2 and J usage is TRBJ1-5; 7 bases align to TRBD1. The CDR3 spans 14 residues. V lost 6 bases and J lost 4; bases outside the gene matches: 6. The germline CDR1 and CDR2 sequences are SNHLY and FYNNEI. For the CDR3, the DNA is TGTGCCAGCAGGGCAGGGGGAGAGAATCAGCCCCAGCATTTT. As protein: CASRAGGENQPQHF.

A few counts support this clonotype. The chain joins TRBV9 to TRBJ2-2, with 13 positions matching TRBD2. In germline, CDR1 is SGDLS, CDR2 YYNGEE. The CDR3 consists of 16 residues. With V trimmed by 4 bases and J by 5 bases, 5 bases remained unmatched. This CDR3 is CASSLGLAGMTGELFF. The CDR3 region has the DNA TGTGCCAGCAGCTTGGGACTAGCGGGGATGACCGGGGAGCTGTTTTTT. Using reference TRBV9 and TRBJ2-2 for the parts outside the CDR3, the full variable domain is DSGVTQTPKHLITATGQRVTLRCSPRSGDLSVYWYQQSLDQGLQFLIQYYNGEERAKGNILERFSAQQFPDLHSELNLSSLELGDSALYFCASSLGLAGMTGELFFGEGSRLTVL.

This clonotype was counted a few times. CDR3 sequence reads: CASSLLAGVVETQYF. In DNA, the CDR3 is TGTGCCAGCAGCTTATTGGCGGGAGTGGTAGAGACCCAGTACTTC. The chain recombines TRBV7-2 with TRBJ2-5, with TRBD2 identical over 7 bases. J lost 4 bases, V lost 2 bases, and 7 bases had no gene match. Germline CDR1 and CDR2: SGHTA and FQGNSA. The length of the CDR3 is 15 residues.

The rearrangement links TRBV3-1 to TRBJ2-7, with D perhaps matching TRBD2 (5 bases). The CDR3 totals 14 residues. The V and J ends lost 4 bases and 3 bases respectively, with 13 bases between them. CDR1 is LGHDT, CDR2 YNNKEL, per germline (reference sequence). The CDR3, as DNA: TGTGCCAGCAGCCCATTCGAGCGGATCTACGAGCAGTACTTC. As protein: CASSPFERIYEQYF.

This clonotype appeared a few times. This chain uses TRBV7-3 with TRBJ2-5; D might be TRBD1 or TRBD2, each matching 5 bases. Germline V gene data show CDR1 as SGHTA and CDR2 as FQGTGA. V dropped 5 bases and J dropped 5 bases, with 12 bases sitting between them. This CDR3 has 13 residues. This chain's CDR3 is CASSRGARETQYF. The CDR3 bases are TGTGCCAGCAGCCGAGGGGCGCGGGAGACCCAGTACTTC.

This clonotype was counted a single time. The CDR3 loop reads CATSVGGAGDTETQYF. The CDR3 bases are TGTGCCACCAGTGTCGGGGGGGCTGGGGACACAGAGACCCAGTACTTC. The chain combines TRBV24-1 with TRBJ2-5; 8 positions agree with TRBD2. V dropped 5 bases and J dropped 4; count of bases not matched to a gene: 11. The CDR3 totals 16 residues. Germline V gene lookup returns CDR1 KGHDR and CDR2 SFDVKD.

This clonotype has more than one count but fewer than ten. J is TRBJ2-5 and V is TRBV7-3; D uncertain. The V end was cut by 3 bases, the J end by 5 bases, with 13 bases between. This CDR3 region has 14 residues. Germline lookup yields CDR1 SGHTA and CDR2 FQGTGA. In nucleotides, the CDR3 is TGTGCCAGCAGCTTTGGAGTTAACCGGGAGACCCAGTACTTC. Translation: CASSFGVNRETQYF.

This chain links TRBV3-1 with TRBJ1-1; D is unclear. The CDR3 sequence is 16 residues long. Trimming removed 3 bases at V and 0 bases at J, with 14 bases between. The germline CDR1 and CDR2 sequences are LGHDT and YNNKEL (reference sequence). CDR3 in DNA: TGTGCCAGCAGCCACGGGATCCTACAGTTGAACACTGAAGCTTTCTTT. It codes for CASSHGILQLNTEAFF.

The chain recombines TRBV27 with TRBJ2-5; TRBD1 matches 8 bases. Germline V gives CDR1 MNHEY, CDR2 SMNVEV (reference sequence). The CDR3 runs to 15 residues. The junction had 5 bases not matched to a gene; V was cut back by 3 bases and J by 2 bases. The CDR3 loop is CASSFTGGTQETQYF. The CDR3 DNA sequence: TGTGCCAGCAGTTTTACAGGGGGAACACAAGAGACCCAGTACTTC.

This rearrangement joins TRBV7-2 to TRBJ2-4; D uncertain. Germline assignment: CDR1 SGHTA and CDR2 FQGNSA. The V and J ends lost 5 bases and 0 bases respectively, with 14 bases between them. The CDR3 spans 16 residues. The CDR3 reads CASSPLFTVAKNIQYF. The CDR3 DNA reads TGTGCCAGCAGCCCCCTTTTTACGGTAGCCAAAAACATTCAGTACTTC. Full variable domain (remainder filled in from reference TRBV7-2 and TRBJ2-4): GAGVSQSPSNKVTEKGKDVELRCDPISGHTALYWYRQSLGQGLEFLIYFQGNSAPDKSGLPSDRFSAERTGGSVSTLTIQRTQQEDSAVYLCASSPLFTVAKNIQYFGAGTRLSVL.